Presented here are 23 T cell receptor beta chains from one specimen sequenced in a study of T-cell reconstitution after alpha-beta-depleted transplantation in children. Preparation of the TCRbeta library involved a method that used unique molecular identifiers. MiXCR was run by TCRdb on the PCR reads, yielding one entry per CDR3 protein. The sample lists under 750,000 distinct CDR3 sequences; roughly 23% were seen once. The sequencing here drew on PBMCs, mostly from graft donor cells, taken 360 days after TCRalphabeta/CD19-depleted stem cell transplant. Every receptor here comes from a boy in the first two years of life who had a stem cell transplant for acute myeloid leukemia, so the T cells may come from the graft donor.

This clonotype was seen a handful of times. This chain links TRBV7-9 with TRBJ2-7, with D possibly called TRBD1 or TRBD2 (5 bases each). CDR1 is SEHNR, CDR2 FQNEAQ, per germline (reference sequence). The CDR3 has 14 residues. The ends were cut back, 4 bases at V and 1 base at J, with 11 bases in the middle. Written as DNA, the CDR3 is TGTGCCAGCAGCTCCGGGGACCGATCCTACGAGCAGTACGTC. Translation gives CASSSGDRSYEQYV.

This CDR3 is CASSLDGTGGLKQYF. DNA of the CDR3: TGTGCCAGCAGCTTAGATGGGACAGGGGGCCTCAAGCAGTACTTC. This sequence joins TRBV7-2 and TRBJ2-7; 12 positions match TRBD1. V shed 1 base, J shed 8 bases, and the junction held 6 bases outside the gene matches. The CDR3 runs 15 residues. Germline assignment: CDR1 SGHTA and CDR2 FQGNSA.

This clonotype was counted at least ten times. The rearrangement uses TRBV28 and TRBJ2-5, with no clear D. This CDR3 is built from 17 residues. CDR1 and CDR2 (germline): MDHEN, SYDVKM. The V end lost 2 bases, the J end lost 0 bases, and 16 bases lay between the germline ends. CDR3 in amino acids: CASSLLGWTTNQETQYF. The DNA of the CDR3 is TGTGCCAGCAGTTTACTTGGGTGGACCACCAACCAAGAGACCCAGTACTTC.

This clonotype was detected only a few times. The chain recombines TRBV12-3 or TRBV12-4 with TRBJ2-3; unclear D gene. The CDR3 has 14 residues. Trimming left V 2 bases short and J 0 bases short, with 6 bases between. CDR3 nucleotides: TGTGCCAGCAGTTTAACGTCAAGCACAGATACGCAGTATTTT. Translated: CASSLTSSTDTQYF.

The chain uses TRBV6-5 and TRBJ1-1; D possibly corresponds to TRBD1 (5 bases). V dropped 0 bases and J dropped 5 bases, with 7 bases sitting between them. Germline V lookup: CDR1 MNHEY, CDR2 SVGAGI. The CDR3 length is 13 residues. The CDR3 loop reads CASSYSRQTEAFF. The CDR3 DNA sequence: TGTGCCAGCAGTTACTCGCGACAGACTGAAGCTTTCTTT.

This rearrangement joins TRBV15 to TRBJ2-5, with 11 bases that match TRBD2. The CDR3 is 17 residues long. From germline, CDR1 is LNHNV and CDR2 YYDKDF (reference sequence). The V gene end was trimmed by 1 base and the J gene end by 2 bases; junction bases not matched to a gene: 6. The CDR3 spells CATSRAGTSGAQETQYF. The CDR3 bases are TGTGCCACCAGCAGAGCCGGGACTAGCGGTGCTCAAGAGACCCAGTACTTC.

The chain has TRBV9 and TRBJ2-5; the match to TRBD2 covers 7 bases. The V segment lost 0 bases and the J segment 5 bases; nucleotides outside the gene matches: 7. The CDR3 length is 15 residues. Germline CDR1 SGDLS, CDR2 YYNGEE. In nucleotides, the CDR3 is TGTGCCAGCAGCGTAGACCCGACTAGCAGGGAGACCCAGTACTTC. It specifies CASSVDPTSRETQYF. Variable domain in full (rest from reference TRBV9 and TRBJ2-5): DSGVTQTPKHLITATGQRVTLRCSPRSGDLSVYWYQQSLDQGLQFLIQYYNGEERAKGNILERFSAQQFPDLHSELNLSSLELGDSALYFCASSVDPTSRETQYFGPGTRLLVL.

The table lists this clonotype with a few counts. One junction end disagrees with the germline gene, perhaps due to a read error. This sequence joins TRBV20-1 and TRBJ2-5, with 12 bases that match TRBD2. CDR3 size: 13 residues. CDR1 is DFQATT, CDR2 SNEGSKA, per germline (reference sequence). The CDR3 nucleotides are TGCAGTGCTACCAGGCTAGCGGGGGGGCGAAGGCACTTC. Its protein product is CSATRLAGGRRHF.

This clonotype occurred many times. The rearrangement links TRBV28 to TRBJ2-3; the match to TRBD2 covers 7 bases. Germline trimming cut 6 bases from V and 6 bases from J; bases unmatched to any gene: 3. CDR1 is MDHEN, CDR2 SYDVKM, per germline. The CDR3 length is 12 residues. CDR3 sequence (DNA): TGTGCCAGCAGGTCCGGGGGGGATACGCAGTATTTT. It encodes CASRSGGDTQYF. Full variable domain (remainder filled in from reference TRBV28 and TRBJ2-3): DVKVTQSSRYLVKRTGEKVFLECVQDMDHENMFWYRQDPGLGLRLIYFSYDVKMKEKGDIPEGYSVSREKKERFSLILESASTNQTSMYLCASRSGGDTQYFGPGTRLTVL.

The chain has TRBV5-1 and TRBJ2-3; D not resolved. Per the germline V gene, CDR1 is SGHRS and CDR2 is YFSETQ. This CDR3 comprises 15 residues. V was cut by 0 bases and J by 3 bases, with 11 bases left in between. For the CDR3, the DNA is TGCGCCAGCAGCTTGGGCGTCCAGCCGACAGATACGCAGTATTTT. Translating it yields CASSLGVQPTDTQYF.

V and J are TRBV3-1 and TRBJ2-1; D is unclear. The CDR3 runs to 13 residues. V was pared by 1 base and J by 5 bases, with 6 bases between. Per germline, CDR1 LGHDT and CDR2 YNNKEL (reference sequence). The CDR3 region is CASSQGAHNEQFF. Written as DNA, the CDR3 is TGTGCCAGCAGCCAAGGGGCCCACAATGAGCAGTTCTTC.

The J gene is TRBJ2-1, the V gene TRBV2; 8 bases are a match to TRBD1. CDR1 SNHLY and CDR2 FYNNEI come from the germline V gene. With 7 bases clipped from V and 3 bases from J, the junction kept 2 bases outside the gene matches. The CDR3 contains 13 residues. In DNA, the CDR3 is TGTGCCAGCACGGACAGGGTCTACAATGAGCAGTTCTTC. Translation: CASTDRVYNEQFF.

V and J are TRBV12-3 or TRBV12-4 and TRBJ1-2, with D unresolved. This CDR3 comprises 15 residues. V was clipped by 3 bases and J by 0 bases, with 11 bases between them. The CDR3 loop reads CASSFVPYPNYGYTF. CDR3 bases: TGTGCCAGCAGTTTTGTTCCTTACCCTAACTATGGCTACACCTTC.

This clonotype appeared once. The CDR3 nucleotides are TGTGCCAGCAGGTTGGGGGCGGGGGACAATGAGCAGTTCTTC. The encoded protein is CASRLGAGDNEQFF. This chain uses TRBV25-1 with TRBJ2-1, with D perhaps TRBD2 (7 bases). The germline gives CDR1 MGHDK, CDR2 SYGVNS. Trimming removed 6 bases at V and 5 bases at J, with 14 bases between. The CDR3 is made up of 14 amino acids.

This clonotype was observed a handful of times. The chain combines TRBV2 with TRBJ2-1; D is unresolved. The CDR3 has 10 amino acids. Between the trimmed V and J ends, which lost 3 bases and 11 bases, there was a span of 5 bases. CDR1 is SNHLY, CDR2 FYNNEI, per germline. The chain's CDR3 is CASSDAQQFF. CDR3 nucleotides: TGTGCCAGCAGTGACGCCCAGCAGTTCTTC.

The genes are TRBV10-3 and TRBJ2-3, with D uncertain. V was clipped by 3 bases and J by 1 base, with 8 bases between them. The CDR3 sequence is 14 residues long. Germline V gives CDR1 ENHRY, CDR2 SYGVKD. The CDR3 region is CAISEGRRTDTQYF. The CDR3 coding sequence is TGTGCCATCAGTGAAGGACGGCGCACAGATACGCAGTATTTT.

This clonotype turned up a few times. In nucleotides, the CDR3 is TGTGCCACCAGCAGACGGACTAGCGGGGGGGAGACCCAGTACTTC. Encoded protein: CATSRRTSGGETQYF. The chain carries TRBV15 and TRBJ2-5; 14 bases align to TRBD2. V trimming: 2 bases; J trimming: 5 bases; junction bases outside the gene matches: 1. Germline V gives CDR1 LNHNV, CDR2 YYDKDF (reference sequence). There are 15 residues in the CDR3.

A word on this clonotype: The junction does not match germline at one end; this may be a read error. This rearrangement joins TRBV11-2 to TRBJ1-1, with D tentatively TRBD1 (5 bases). The CDR3 runs 13 residues. The V gene's germline CDR1 is SGHAT and CDR2 FQNNGV. CDR3 bases: TGTGCCAGCAGCTTAGGGGCGGACACAGAAGCTTTCTTT. Its translation: CASSLGADTEAFF.

The chain recombines TRBV6-2 or TRBV6-3 with TRBJ1-1, with 7 nucleotides matching TRBD1. The ends lost 6 bases at V and 5 bases at J; junction bases unmatched: 12. Germline CDR1 reads MNHEY; CDR2 reads SVGEGT. The CDR3 is 15 amino acids. The CDR3, as DNA: TGTGCCAGCAGCCGGGCTAGCGACAGGGAAACTGAAGCTTTCTTT. Its translation: CASSRASDRETEAFF.

This clonotype was recorded once. Its ends do not fully match the called genes, so a read error is possible. The V gene is TRBV6-5, the J gene TRBJ2-3; perhaps D is TRBD1 or TRBD2 (6 bases each). CDR1 is MNHEY and CDR2 is SVGAGI in the germline V gene. The CDR3 covers 17 residues. The CDR3 sequence: CASSYLPGAQFTDTRYF. DNA for the CDR3: TGTGCCAGCAGTTACCTTCCGGGGGCCCAATTCACAGATACGCGGTATTTT.

This clonotype has ten or more counts. The chain carries TRBV12-3 or TRBV12-4 and TRBJ1-2, with TRBD1 matching over 7 bases. V dropped 3 bases and J dropped 3; count of bases not matched to a gene: 10. This CDR3 has 16 residues. This CDR3 reads CASSLGSEGAYYGYTF. Written as DNA, the CDR3 is TGTGCCAGCAGTTTGGGGTCGGAGGGGGCATACTATGGCTACACCTTC.

At least ten counts were recorded for this clonotype. The V call is TRBV11-2, the J call TRBJ2-7; 7 bases are shared with TRBD1. The ends lost 5 bases at V and 2 bases at J; junction bases unmatched: 9. Germline V gene data show CDR1 as SGHAT and CDR2 as FQNNGV. This CDR3 is built from 15 residues. The CDR3 sequence: CASSLGRDRTYEQYV. DNA for the CDR3: TGTGCCAGCAGCCTGGGAAGGGACAGAACCTACGAGCAGTACGTC.

The chain uses TRBV6-5 and TRBJ2-7; maybe TRBD1 (5 bases). The CDR3 spans 14 residues. Germline values: CDR1 MNHEY, CDR2 SVGAGI. V was cut by 1 base and J by 5 bases, with 12 bases left in between. CDR3: CASSYLPGKDEQYV. The CDR3 nucleotides are TGTGCCAGCAGTTACTTGCCAGGGAAAGACGAGCAGTACGTC.